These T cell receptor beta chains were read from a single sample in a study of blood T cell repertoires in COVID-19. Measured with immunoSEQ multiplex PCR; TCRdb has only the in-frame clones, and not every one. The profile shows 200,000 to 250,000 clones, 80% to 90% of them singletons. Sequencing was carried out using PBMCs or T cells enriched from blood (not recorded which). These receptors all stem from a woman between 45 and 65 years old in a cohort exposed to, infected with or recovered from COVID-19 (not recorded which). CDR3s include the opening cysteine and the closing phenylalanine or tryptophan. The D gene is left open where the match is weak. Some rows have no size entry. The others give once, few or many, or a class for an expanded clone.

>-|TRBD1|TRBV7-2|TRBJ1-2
TGTGCCAGCAGCATCGACAGGGGTTATGGCTACACCTTC
CASSIDRGYGYTF
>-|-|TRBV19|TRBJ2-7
TGTGCCAGTAGCCGAAGTCCTGGGAGACTTAACGAGCAGTACTTC
CASSRSPGRLNEQYF
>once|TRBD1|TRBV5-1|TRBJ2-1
TGCGCCAGCAGCTGGACTGGACAGGGTGGGGGCAATGAGCAGTTCTTC
CASSWTGQGGGNEQFF
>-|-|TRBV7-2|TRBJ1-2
TGTGCCAGCAGCCCCATGACAGGCGGCTACACCTTC
CASSPMTGGYTF
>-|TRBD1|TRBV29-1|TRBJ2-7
TGCAGCGCTGGACAGGGGGAGTACTACGAGCAGTACTTC
CSAGQGEYYEQYF
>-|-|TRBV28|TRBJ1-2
TGTGCCAGCAGTTTATCGTTAATGGGCTCCTTTGGCTACACCTTC
CASSLSLMGSFGYTF
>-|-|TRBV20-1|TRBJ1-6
TGCAGTGCTAGTGGTATACATGGTAATTCACCCCTCCACTTT
CSASGIHGNSPLHF
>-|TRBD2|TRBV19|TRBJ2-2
TGTGCCAGTAGTCTAGGGACTAGCGGGGGGGCCGGGAACACCGGGGAGCTGTTTTTT
CASSLGTSGGAGNTGELFF
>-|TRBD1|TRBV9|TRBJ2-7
TGTGCCAGCAGCATCGGGACAGGGCCCTCCTACGAGCAGTACTTC
CASSIGTGPSYEQYF
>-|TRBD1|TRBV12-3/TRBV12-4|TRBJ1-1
TGTGCCAGCATCGCAGGGGGGTACACTGAAGCTTTCTTT
CASIAGGYTEAFF
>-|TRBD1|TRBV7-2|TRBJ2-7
TGTGCCAGCAGCTCACAGACAGGGGGCGCAGCCTACGAGCAGTACTTC
CASSSQTGGAAYEQYF
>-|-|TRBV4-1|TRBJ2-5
TGCGCCAGCAGCCAAGAACACAGGGTTGGGGCCCAGTACTTC
CASSQEHRVGAQYF
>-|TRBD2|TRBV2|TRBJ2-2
TGTGCCAGCAGTCCCGGGACTAGCAGGACCGGGGAGCTGTTTTTT
CASSPGTSRTGELFF
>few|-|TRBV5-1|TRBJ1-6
TGCGCCAGCAGCTTCAGGACAGACCTTAATTCACCCCTCCACTTT
CASSFRTDLNSPLHF
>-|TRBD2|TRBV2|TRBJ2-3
TGTGCCAGCAGAAGCGGAATCTTAGCGGGGGGGTCGACAGATACGCAGTATTTT
CASRSGILAGGSTDTQYF
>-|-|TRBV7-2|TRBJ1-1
TGTGCCAGCAGCTTAGAGGGGCGGCCTAACACTGAAGCTTTCTTT
CASSLEGRPNTEAFF
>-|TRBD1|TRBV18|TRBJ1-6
TGTGCCAGCTCACCAAGGAATCCGGGACAGGGGATGCGGTCACCCCTCCACTTT
CASSPRNPGQGMRSPLHF
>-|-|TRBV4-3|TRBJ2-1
TGCGCCAGCAGCCAAAGGTGGGCGAGGGGGACGACCTACAATGAGCAGTTCTTC
CASSQRWARGTTYNEQFF
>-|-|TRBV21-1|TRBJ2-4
TGTGCCAGCAGCGGCGGGGTGGACAAAAACATTCAGTACTTC
CASSGGVDKNIQYF
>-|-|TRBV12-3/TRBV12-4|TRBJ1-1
TGTGCCAGCAGTCCAGCCGCGGGACTTGAGGCTTTCTTT
CASSPAAGLEAFF
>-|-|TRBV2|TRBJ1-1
TGTGCCAGCAGTTTCGACAGCCGGAACACTGAAGCTTTCTTT
CASSFDSRNTEAFF
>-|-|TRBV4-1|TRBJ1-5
TGCGCCAGCAGCCAAGAGGATCCAGGGAACCAGCATTTT
CASSQEDPGNQHF
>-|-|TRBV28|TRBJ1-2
TGTGCCAGCAACTCCCTGGTCGGGGGGAACTATGGCTACACCTTC
CASNSLVGGNYGYTF
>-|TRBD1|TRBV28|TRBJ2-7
TGTGCCACCGAGGACAGGACTTACTCCTACGAGCAGTACTTC
CATEDRTYSYEQYF
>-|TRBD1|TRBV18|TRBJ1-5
TGTGCCAGCTCACCGGGGACAGGGGTTCAGCCCCAGCATTTT
CASSPGTGVQPQHF
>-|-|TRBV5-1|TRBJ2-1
TGCGCCAGCAGTTTGCCTCCCCGGGATGAGCAGTTCTTC
CASSLPPRDEQFF
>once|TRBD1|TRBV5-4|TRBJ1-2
TGTGCCAGCAGCTCGCCGGGACAGGGGAACTATGGCTACACCTTC
CASSSPGQGNYGYTF
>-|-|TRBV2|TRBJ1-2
TGTGCCAGCAGTCCGGACAGTGGCTACACCTTC
CASSPDSGYTF
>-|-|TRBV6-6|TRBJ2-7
TGTGCCAGCAGCCCCGGACAGAACTACGAGCAGTACTTC
CASSPGQNYEQYF
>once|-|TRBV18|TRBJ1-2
TGTGCCAGCTCACCACCGACAGGCAGAACTAACTATGGCTACACCTTC
CASSPPTGRTNYGYTF
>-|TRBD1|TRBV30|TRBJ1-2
TGTGCCTGGAGTGGCGGGGACAGCAATAACTATGGCTACACCTTC
CAWSGGDSNNYGYTF
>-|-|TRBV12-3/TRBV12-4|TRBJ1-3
TGTGCCAGCATCGGGTCTGGAAACACCATATATTTT
CASIGSGNTIYF
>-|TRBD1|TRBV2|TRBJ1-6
TGTGCCAGCAGTGCAACGACAGGGGGTAATTCACCCCTCCACTTT
CASSATTGGNSPLHF
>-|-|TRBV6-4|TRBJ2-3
TGTGCCAGCAGCGTCACAGATACGCAGTATTTT
CASSVTDTQYF
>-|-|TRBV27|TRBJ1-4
TGTGCCAGCAGGACGGGAGTAACTAATGAAAAACTGTTTTTT
CASRTGVTNEKLFF
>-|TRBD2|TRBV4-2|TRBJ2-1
TGTGCCAGCAGCCAAGAACGGGGGGGCAACAATGAGCAGTTCTTC
CASSQERGGNNEQFF
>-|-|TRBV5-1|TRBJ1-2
TGCGCCAGCAGCCAGAAATTCAGGGGCGATGGCTACACCTTC
CASSQKFRGDGYTF
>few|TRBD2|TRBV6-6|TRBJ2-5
TGTGCCAGCGGATCGGGGACTAGCGGTGCGACCCAGTACTTC
CASGSGTSGATQYF
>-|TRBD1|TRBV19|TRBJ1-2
TGTGCCAGTAGTCCCCGGGACAGGGTGATCTATGGCTACACCTTC
CASSPRDRVIYGYTF
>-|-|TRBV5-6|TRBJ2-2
TGTGCCAGCAGCCTGCGGATCAGGGGGAACACCGGGGAGCTGTTTTTT
CASSLRIRGNTGELFF